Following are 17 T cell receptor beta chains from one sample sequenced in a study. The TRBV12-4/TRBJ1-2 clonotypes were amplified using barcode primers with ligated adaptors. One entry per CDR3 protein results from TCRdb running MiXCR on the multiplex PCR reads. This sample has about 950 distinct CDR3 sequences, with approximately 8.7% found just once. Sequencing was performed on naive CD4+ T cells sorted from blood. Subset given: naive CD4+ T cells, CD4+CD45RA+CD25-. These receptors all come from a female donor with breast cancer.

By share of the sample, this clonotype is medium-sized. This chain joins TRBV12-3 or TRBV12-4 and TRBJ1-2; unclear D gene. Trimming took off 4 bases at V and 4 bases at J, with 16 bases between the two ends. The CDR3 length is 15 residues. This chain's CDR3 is CASSSLRNYGYGYTF. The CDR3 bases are TGTGCCAGCAGTTCCCTCAGGAATTATGGCTATGGCTACACCTTC.

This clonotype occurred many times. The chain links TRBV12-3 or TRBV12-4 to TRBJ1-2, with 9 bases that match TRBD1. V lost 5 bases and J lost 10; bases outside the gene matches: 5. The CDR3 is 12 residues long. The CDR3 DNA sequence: TGTGCCAGCAGTGAGGGACAGGGCGTCTACACCTTC. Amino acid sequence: CASSEGQGVYTF.

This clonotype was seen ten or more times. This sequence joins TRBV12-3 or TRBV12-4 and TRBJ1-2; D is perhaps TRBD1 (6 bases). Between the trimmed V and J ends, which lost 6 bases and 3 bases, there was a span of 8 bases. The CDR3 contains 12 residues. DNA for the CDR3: TGTGCCAGCAGCAGGGGAGACTATGGCTACACCTTC. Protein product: CASSRGDYGYTF.

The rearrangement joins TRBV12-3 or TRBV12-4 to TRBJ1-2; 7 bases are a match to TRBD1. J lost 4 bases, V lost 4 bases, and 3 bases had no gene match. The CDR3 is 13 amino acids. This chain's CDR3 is CASSSDRVYGYTF. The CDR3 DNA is TGTGCCAGCAGTTCCGACAGGGTCTATGGCTACACCTTC.

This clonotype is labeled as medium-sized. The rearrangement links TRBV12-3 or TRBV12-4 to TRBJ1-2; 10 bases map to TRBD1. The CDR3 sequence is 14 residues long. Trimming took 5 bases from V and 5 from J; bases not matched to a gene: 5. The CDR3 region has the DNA TGTGCCAGCAGTCCCCGGGACAGGGGATATGGCTACACCTTC. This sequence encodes CASSPRDRGYGYTF.

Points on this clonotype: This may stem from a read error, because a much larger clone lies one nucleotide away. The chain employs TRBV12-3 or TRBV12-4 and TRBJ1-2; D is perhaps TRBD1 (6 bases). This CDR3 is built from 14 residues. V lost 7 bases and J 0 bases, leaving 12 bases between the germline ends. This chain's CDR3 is CASIPDRSNYGYTF. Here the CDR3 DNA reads TGTGCCAGCATTCCCGACAGGTCTAACTATGGCTACACCTTC.

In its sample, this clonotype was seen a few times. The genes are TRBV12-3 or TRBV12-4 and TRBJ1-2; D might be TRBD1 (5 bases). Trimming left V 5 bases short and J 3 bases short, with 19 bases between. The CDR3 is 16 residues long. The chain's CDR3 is CASSPDMGRIDYGYTF. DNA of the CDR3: TGTGCCAGCAGTCCGGACATGGGGAGGATAGACTATGGCTACACCTTC.

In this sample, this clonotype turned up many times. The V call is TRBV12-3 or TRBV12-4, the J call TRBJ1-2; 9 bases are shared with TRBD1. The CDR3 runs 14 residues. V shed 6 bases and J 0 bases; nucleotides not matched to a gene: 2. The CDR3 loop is CASSRTGANYGYTF. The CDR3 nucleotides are TGTGCCAGCAGCCGGACAGGGGCTAACTATGGCTACACCTTC.

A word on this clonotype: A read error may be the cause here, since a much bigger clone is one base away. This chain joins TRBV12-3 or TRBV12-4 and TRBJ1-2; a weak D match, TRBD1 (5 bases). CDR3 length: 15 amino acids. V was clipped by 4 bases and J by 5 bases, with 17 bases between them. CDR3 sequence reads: CASSSNNRSGYGYTF. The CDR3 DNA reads TGTGCCAGCAGTTCTAATAACAGGTCGGGATATGGCTACACCTTC.

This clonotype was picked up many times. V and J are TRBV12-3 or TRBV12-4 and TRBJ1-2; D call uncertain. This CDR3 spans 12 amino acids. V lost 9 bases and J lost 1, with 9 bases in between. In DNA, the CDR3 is TGTGCCAGTACCCAGATTAACTATGGCTACACCTTC. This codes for CASTQINYGYTF.

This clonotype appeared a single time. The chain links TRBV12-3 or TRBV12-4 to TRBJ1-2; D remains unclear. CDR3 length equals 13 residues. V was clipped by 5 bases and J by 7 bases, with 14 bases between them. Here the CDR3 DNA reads TGTGCCAGCAGTCTATGGACTGCGGGTGGCTACACCTTC. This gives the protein CASSLWTAGGYTF.

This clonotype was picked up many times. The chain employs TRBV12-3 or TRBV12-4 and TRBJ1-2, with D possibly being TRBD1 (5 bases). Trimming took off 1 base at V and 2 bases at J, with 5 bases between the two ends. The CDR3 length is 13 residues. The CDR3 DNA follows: TGTGCCAGCAGTTTAGGACAGAACTATGGCTACACCTTC. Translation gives CASSLGQNYGYTF.

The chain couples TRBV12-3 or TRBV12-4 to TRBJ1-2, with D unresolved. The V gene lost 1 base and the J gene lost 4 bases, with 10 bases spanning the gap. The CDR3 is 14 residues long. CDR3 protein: CASSLVAGIYGYTF. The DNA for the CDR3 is TGTGCCAGCAGTTTAGTTGCAGGAATCTATGGCTACACCTTC.

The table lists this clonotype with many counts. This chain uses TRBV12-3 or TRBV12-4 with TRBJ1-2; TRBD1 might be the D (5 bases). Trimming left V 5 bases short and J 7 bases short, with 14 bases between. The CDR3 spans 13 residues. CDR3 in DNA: TGTGCCAGCAGTACGGGACTTCAAGGTGGCTACACCTTC. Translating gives CASSTGLQGGYTF.

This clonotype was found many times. The chain's CDR3 is CASSFSPGTGVNGYTF. CDR3 DNA: TGTGCCAGCAGTTTTAGCCCCGGGACAGGGGTTAATGGCTACACCTTC. V is TRBV12-3 or TRBV12-4 and J is TRBJ1-2; 10 nucleotides line up with TRBD1. V lost 3 bases to trimming and J lost 6 bases; unmatched junction nucleotides: 10. The CDR3 extends over 16 amino acids.

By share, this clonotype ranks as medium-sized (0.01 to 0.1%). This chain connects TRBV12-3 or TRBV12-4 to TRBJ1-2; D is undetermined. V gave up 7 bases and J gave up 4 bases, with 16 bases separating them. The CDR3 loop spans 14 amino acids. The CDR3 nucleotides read TGTGCCAGCACTCTTGGGAGACAAGTCTATGGCTACACCTTC. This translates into CASTLGRQVYGYTF.

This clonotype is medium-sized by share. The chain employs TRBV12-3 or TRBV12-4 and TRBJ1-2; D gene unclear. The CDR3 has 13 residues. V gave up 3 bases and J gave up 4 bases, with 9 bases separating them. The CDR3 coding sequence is TGTGCCAGCAGTTTGGGGTCTATCTATGGCTACACCTTC. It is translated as CASSLGSIYGYTF.